Presented here are 8 T cell receptor beta chains from one specimen sequenced in a study of vaccination and CD4 T cells after COVID-19. These receptors lack a known antigen. The Oncomine TCR Beta short-read assay sequenced DNA from cultured CD4+ T cells. TCRdb processed the PCR reads anew with MiXCR; each CDR3 protein has one entry. The table has tens of thousands of distinct CDR3 sequences, roughly 44% seen once; the top ten hold roughly 19%. Treatment described: approximately nine-day PBMC culture with coronavirus spike peptide pools or control peptides (ViraFEST assay). The source material was CD4+ T cells from blood, cultured in vitro, sampled before SARS-CoV-2 vaccination. These receptor sequences come from a human donor who received a COVID-19 vaccine.

This clonotype was observed a single time. The chain employs TRBV11-3 and TRBJ1-2; D unclear. The CDR3 spans 14 residues. The germline V gene encodes CDR1 SGHNT and CDR2 YENEEA. V lost 1 base and J lost 6, with 12 bases in between. This CDR3 reads CASSLGGKNHGYTF. CDR3 in DNA: TGTGCCAGCAGCTTAGGCGGCAAGAACCATGGCTACACCTTC.

This clonotype came up a few times. The rearrangement joins TRBV10-2 to TRBJ1-5; TRBD1 agrees at 7 bases. The germline V gene encodes CDR1 WSHSY and CDR2 SAAADI. V shed 3 bases, J shed 6 bases, and the junction held 5 bases outside the gene matches. The CDR3 has 14 amino acids. Here the CDR3 reads CASSDRGVSQPQHF. For the CDR3, the DNA is TGCGCCAGCAGTGACAGGGGGGTAAGTCAGCCCCAGCATTTT.

This sequence joins TRBV2 and TRBJ1-2; the D gene is possibly TRBD1 (6 bases). V was trimmed by 5 bases and J by 4 bases, leaving 14 bases between them. Germline V gene sequence: CDR1 SNHLY, CDR2 FYNNEI. CDR3 length equals 14 residues. The CDR3 DNA reads as TGTGCCAGCAGTCCCCAGGGGTTCGCCTATGGCTACACCTTC. Translation gives CASSPQGFAYGYTF.

The CDR3, as DNA: TGTGCCAGCACTAGCTCGGGCACAGATACGCAGTATTTT. Amino acids: CASTSSGTDTQYF. The chain has TRBV19 and TRBJ2-3; D is possibly TRBD2 (6 bases). V shed 9 bases and J shed 1 base, with 11 bases lying between them. This CDR3 is 13 amino acids long. The germline gives CDR1 LNHDA, CDR2 SQIVND (reference sequence).

The J gene is TRBJ2-7, the V gene TRBV2; 9 nucleotides align to TRBD2. CDR3 size: 15 residues. CDR1 and CDR2 (germline): SNHLY, FYNNEI. V gave up 2 bases and J gave up 6 bases; unmatched junction bases: 8. The CDR3 here is CASSERETSGFEQYF. The CDR3 DNA follows: TGTGCCAGCAGTGAACGGGAGACTAGCGGTTTCGAGCAGTACTTC.

V gene TRBV30 combines with J gene TRBJ1-2; D may be TRBD1 (6 bases). The CDR3 loop spans 13 amino acids. V was trimmed by 6 bases and J by 1 base, leaving 12 bases between them. Germline CDR1 and CDR2: GTSNPN and SVGIG (reference sequence). CDR3 protein: CACNTGINYGYTF. In DNA form, the CDR3 reads TGTGCCTGCAATACAGGGATTAACTATGGCTACACCTTC.

This clonotype was seen more than once but under ten times. This chain connects TRBV7-2 to TRBJ2-7, with 10 bases lining up with TRBD2. Per the germline V gene, CDR1 is SGHTA and CDR2 is FQGNSA. Losses at the gene ends were 1 base for V and 3 bases for J; bases not matched to a gene: 3. CDR3 size: 15 residues. In nucleotides, the CDR3 is TGTGCCAGCAGCTTAGTCCCTAGCGGGAGCTACGAGCAGTACTTC. This sequence encodes CASSLVPSGSYEQYF.

The chain is built from TRBV5-4 and TRBJ1-2; TRBD1 aligns across 8 bases. CDR1 and CDR2 (germline): SGHNT, YYREEE (reference sequence). The CDR3 totals 16 residues. After removal of 3 bases from V and 0 bases from J, the junction contained 7 bases not matched to a gene. CDR3 sequence reads: CASSYKTGATNYGYTF. As DNA, the CDR3 is TGTGCCAGCAGCTATAAGACAGGGGCTACTAACTATGGCTACACCTTC.